These 19 T cell receptor beta chains share one sample of origin, sequenced in a study of blood T cell repertoires in COVID-19. Only in-frame clones appear in the TCRdb table, and some are missing; sequencing was by immunoSEQ multiplex PCR. Of about 180,000 clones in the sample, 84% were seen once. Material: peripheral blood. These receptor sequences come from a human donor in a cohort sampled during active COVID-19.

This rearrangement joins TRBV19 to TRBJ2-5; D possibly corresponds to TRBD1 (6 bases). Trimming stripped 6 bases from V and 2 bases from J, with 16 bases between. Germline loops: CDR1 LNHDA, CDR2 SQIVND (reference sequence). The CDR3 length is 15 residues. CDR3 DNA: TGTGCCAGTAGCCTCCGGACAGCCCTTCAAGAGACCCAGTACTTC. Amino acid sequence: CASSLRTALQETQYF.

V gene TRBV5-4 combines with J gene TRBJ1-1, with TRBD1 matching over 7 bases. CDR1 SGHNT and CDR2 YYREEE come from the germline V gene (reference sequence). CDR3 size: 13 residues. Trimming took 2 bases from V and 3 from J; bases not matched to a gene: 1. The CDR3 reads CASSFGQDTEAFF. Here the CDR3 DNA reads TGTGCCAGCAGCTTCGGACAGGACACTGAAGCTTTCTTT.

This clone showed up just a few times. The chain recombines TRBV11-2 with TRBJ2-1; TRBD1 matches at 9 bases. This CDR3 has 14 amino acids. Per germline, CDR1 SGHAT and CDR2 FQNNGV. V gave up 4 bases and J gave up 6 bases; unmatched junction bases: 4. Here the CDR3 reads CASSWTGDVNEQFF. The CDR3, as DNA: TGTGCCAGCAGCTGGACAGGGGATGTCAATGAGCAGTTCTTC.

This clone has more than one count but fewer than ten. V usage is TRBV18 and J usage is TRBJ1-6, with D perhaps matching TRBD1 (6 bases). The CDR3 covers 15 residues. Germline V gene data show CDR1 as KGHSH and CDR2 as LQKENI. V lost 6 bases and J 7 bases, leaving 16 bases between the germline ends. CDR3 in amino acids: CASSEGGGVNSPLHF. The CDR3 nucleotides read TGTGCCAGCTCCGAGGGAGGGGGGGTAAATTCACCCCTCCACTTT. The whole variable domain, remainder taken from reference TRBV18 and TRBJ1-6, is NAGVMQNPRHLVRRRGQEARLRCSPMKGHSHVYWYRQLPEEGLKFMVYLQKENIIDESGMPKERFSAEFPKEGPSILRIQQVVRGDSAAYFCASSEGGGVNSPLHFGNGTRLTVT.

The chain couples TRBV2 to TRBJ1-1; 9 positions agree with TRBD1. The J segment lost 6 bases and the V segment lost 6 bases, leaving 2 bases of the junction unmatched. The CDR3 is 12 amino acids. Per germline, CDR1 SNHLY and CDR2 FYNNEI. CDR3 residues: CASSGDRAEAFF. CDR3 nucleotide sequence: TGTGCCAGCAGCGGGGACAGGGCTGAAGCTTTCTTT.

In this sample, this clone turned up once. The V gene is TRBV13, the J gene TRBJ2-5, with a weak D call TRBD1 (6 bases). Deletions cut 5 bases from V and 4 bases from J, with 17 bases between. The length of the CDR3 is 15 residues. Per the germline V gene, CDR1 is PRHDT and CDR2 is FYEKMQ (reference sequence). CDR3 bases: TGTGCCAGCAGCAGTGGACAGAAGAGCCCAGAGACCCAGTACTTC. Translated, it gives CASSSGQKSPETQYF.

The chain links TRBV5-4 to TRBJ2-7, with TRBD1 matching 8 bases. Germline V gene lookup returns CDR1 SGHNT and CDR2 YYREEE (reference sequence). Trimming at V came to 0 bases and at J to 5 bases, leaving 7 bases not matched to a gene. The CDR3 is made up of 15 amino acids. The CDR3 reads CASSLAGQGLHEQYF. Written as DNA, the CDR3 is TGTGCCAGCAGCTTGGCCGGACAGGGTCTCCACGAGCAGTACTTC.

The chain has TRBV4-1 and TRBJ2-2; 8 bases agree with TRBD2. Germline V CDR1 and CDR2: MGHRA, YSYEKL. This CDR3 comprises 16 residues. Trimming removed 4 bases from V and 7 bases from J; junction bases left unmatched: 11. CDR3 protein: CASSPRGLGAGGELFF. The CDR3 nucleotides are TGCGCCAGCAGCCCCCGGGGACTAGGGGCGGGCGGGGAGCTGTTTTTT.

This chain uses TRBV6-1 with TRBJ1-5; D ambiguous. Germline loops: CDR1 MNHNS, CDR2 SASEGT. The CDR3 is 17 amino acids. V lost 0 bases and J lost 1, with 13 bases in between. The CDR3 DNA follows: TGTGCCAGCAGTGAAGCGTCTGAGTACCTGAGCAATCAGCCCCAGCATTTT. Translated, it gives CASSEASEYLSNQPQHF.

The CDR3 bases are TGTGCCAGTAGGGCTACACTAGCAGATACGCAGTATTTT. This encodes CASRATLADTQYF. V gene TRBV19 combines with J gene TRBJ2-3; tentatively, D is TRBD2 (5 bases). The germline V gene has CDR1 LNHDA and CDR2 SQIVND (reference sequence). This CDR3 has 13 residues. V was clipped by 6 bases and J by 4 bases, with 11 bases between them.

V and J are TRBV7-2 and TRBJ1-2; D perhaps matches TRBD1 (6 bases). Trimming stripped 5 bases from V and 4 bases from J, with 17 bases between. The CDR3 spans 15 residues. Germline V gene data show CDR1 as SGHTA and CDR2 as FQGNSA. CDR3 amino acids: CASSPGGGRGYGYTF. The CDR3 nucleotides read TGTGCCAGCAGCCCCGGTGGGGGCCGGGGCTATGGCTACACCTTC.

This clone has just a few counts. The chain couples TRBV7-3 to TRBJ2-1; D is unclear. The V gene's germline CDR1 is SGHTA and CDR2 FQGTGA. V dropped 1 base and J dropped 4 bases, with 8 bases sitting between them. The CDR3 is made up of 14 amino acids. The CDR3 here is CASSLSRDYNEQFF. As DNA, the CDR3 is TGTGCCAGCAGCTTAAGTAGAGATTACAATGAGCAGTTCTTC.

In this sample, this clone turned up once. The V gene is TRBV2, the J gene TRBJ2-5; the D gene is possibly TRBD2 (5 bases). V was pared by 8 bases and J by 4 bases, with 17 bases between. Germline CDR1 reads SNHLY; CDR2 reads FYNNEI. The CDR3 sequence is 14 residues long. The CDR3 is CASGPLVSGETQYF. The CDR3 DNA reads TGTGCCAGCGGACCTCTAGTAAGCGGAGAGACCCAGTACTTC. Based on the CDR3 plus reference TRBV2 and TRBJ2-5, the full variable domain is EPEVTQTPSHQVTQMGQEVILRCVPISNHLYFYWYRQILGQKVEFLVSFYNNEISEKSEIFDDQFSVERPDGSNFTLKIRSTKLEDSAMYFCASGPLVSGETQYFGPGTRLLVL.

The chain links TRBV15 to TRBJ2-3, with 9 bases identical to TRBD1. Germline CDR1 reads LNHNV; CDR2 reads YYDKDF (reference sequence). The CDR3 loop spans 15 amino acids. Trimming removed 2 bases from V and 2 bases from J; junction bases left unmatched: 2. CDR3 in amino acids: CATSRRQGVTDTQYF. CDR3 coding DNA: TGTGCCACCAGCAGACGACAGGGGGTCACAGATACGCAGTATTTT. Full variable domain (missing parts from reference TRBV15 and TRBJ2-3): DAMVIQNPRYQVTQFGKPVTLSCSQTLNHNVMYWYQQKSSQAPKLLFHYYDKDFNNEADTPDNFQSRRPNTSFCFLDIRSPGLGDTAMYLCATSRRQGVTDTQYFGPGTRLTVL.

The sample holds a few counts of this clone. V gene TRBV19 combines with J gene TRBJ1-6, with D possibly matching TRBD1 (5 bases). V shed 7 bases and J shed 15 bases, with 25 bases lying between them. Per the germline V gene, CDR1 is LNHDA and CDR2 is SQIVND (reference sequence). There are 15 residues in the CDR3. CDR3 protein: CASKAVRGSHGVLHF. CDR3 bases: TGTGCCAGTAAGGCGGTTAGGGGTTCACACGGTGTCCTCCACTTT. The variable domain in full, completed from reference TRBV19 and TRBJ1-6, reads DGGITQSPKYLFRKEGQNVTLSCEQNLNHDAMYWYRQDPGQGLRLIYYSQIVNDFQKGDIAEGYSVSREKKESFPLTVTSAQKNPTAFYLCASKAVRGSHGVLHFGNGTRLTVT.

This sequence joins TRBV11-2 and TRBJ2-7; 11 bases fit TRBD1. The germline V gene has CDR1 SGHAT and CDR2 FQNNGV. The CDR3 sequence is 16 residues long. With 6 bases clipped from V and 3 bases from J, the junction kept 10 bases outside the gene matches. CDR3 DNA: TGTGCCAGCAGTCAAAAGTCCGGGACAGGGGGCTACGAGCAGTACTTC. It encodes CASSQKSGTGGYEQYF. The entire variable domain, with the rest obtained from reference TRBV11-2 and TRBJ2-7, is as follows: EAGVAQSPRYKIIEKRQSVAFWCNPISGHATLYWYQQILGQGPKLLIQFQNNGVVDDSQLPKDRFSAERLKGVDSTLKIQPAKLEDSAVYLCASSQKSGTGGYEQYFGPGTRLTVT.

This clone is a singleton in its sample. The chain joins TRBV27 to TRBJ1-5; 8 bases are a match to TRBD1. Germline V CDR1 and CDR2: MNHEY, SMNVEV (reference sequence). J lost 7 bases, V lost 8 bases, and 4 bases had no gene match. This CDR3 region has 12 residues. As DNA, the CDR3 is TGTGCCAGCTGGACAGGGAACCAGCCCCAGCATTTT. Translating it yields CASWTGNQPQHF.

The V call is TRBV5-1, the J call TRBJ1-2; D is uncertain. The germline V and J ends were trimmed by 1 base and 4 bases, with 11 bases remaining between them. Germline V gene sequence: CDR1 SGHRS, CDR2 YFSETQ. The CDR3 covers 14 residues. The CDR3 region has the DNA TGCGCCAGCAGCTTGCGGGATCCCGGCTATGGCTACACCTTC. Amino acid sequence: CASSLRDPGYGYTF.

The chain recombines TRBV9 with TRBJ1-2; no clear D gene. From germline, CDR1 is SGDLS and CDR2 YYNGEE. This CDR3 is 11 amino acids long. Trimming took off 3 bases at V and 6 bases at J, with 6 bases between the two ends. The CDR3 is CASSGGDGYTF. DNA for the CDR3: TGTGCCAGCAGCGGCGGGGATGGCTACACCTTC.